Listed below are T cell receptor beta chains from one sample, sequenced in a study of shared clonotypes between healthy human individuals. Measured with immunoSEQ multiplex PCR; TCRdb has only the in-frame clones, and not every one. The sample lists over a million clones, approximately 98% occurring once. Material for sequencing was naive CD4+ T cells sorted from blood. The source of these receptors is a man aged 25-45 years in good health. CDR3s include the opening cysteine and the closing phenylalanine or tryptophan. D genes are given only for firm matches. Some rows mark clone size as missing; the rest say once, few, many or name a class of expanded clone.

V	D	size	J	CDR3	DNA
TRBV10-3	TRBD2	NA	TRBJ2-5	CATLLAPRETQYF	TGTGCCACCCTACTAGCGCCCAGGGAGACCCAGTACTTC
TRBV19	NA	NA	TRBJ1-2	CASTSYTFAYGYTF	TGTGCCAGTACCTCTTACACTTTCGCGTATGGCTACACCTTC
TRBV6-5	NA	NA	TRBJ2-2	CASSYPDWANTGELFF	TGTGCCAGCAGTTACCCGGACTGGGCGAACACCGGGGAGCTGTTTTTT
TRBV11-2	NA	once	TRBJ1-4	CASSSALGQQEKLFF	TGTGCCAGCAGCTCCGCATTAGGACAGCAAGAAAAACTGTTTTTT
TRBV6-1	TRBD1	NA	TRBJ2-7	CASSILQGWDEQYF	TGTGCCAGCAGTATTTTACAGGGGTGGGACGAGCAGTACTTC
TRBV2	TRBD2	NA	TRBJ2-1	CASIWGTSGEHYNEQFF	TGTGCCAGCATTTGGGGGACTAGCGGAGAACATTACAATGAGCAGTTCTTC
TRBV7-2	NA	NA	TRBJ1-5	CASSRTHGQPQHF	TGTGCCAGCAGCCGAACACATGGTCAGCCCCAGCATTTT
TRBV9	NA	NA	TRBJ2-5	CASSGPVIGETQYF	TGTGCCAGCAGCGGACCCGTTATAGGAGAGACCCAGTACTTC
TRBV7-3	NA	NA	TRBJ2-2	CASSLFPGNTGELFF	TGTGCCAGCAGCTTATTCCCGGGGAACACCGGGGAGCTGTTTTTT
TRBV11-2	TRBD1	NA	TRBJ2-3	CASSFRDRGTDTQYF	TGTGCCAGCAGCTTCCGGGACAGGGGCACAGATACGCAGTATTTT
TRBV5-1	NA	NA	TRBJ2-1	CASSYDGYNEQFF	TGCGCCAGCAGCTATGACGGATACAATGAGCAGTTCTTC
TRBV7-3	TRBD2	NA	TRBJ2-3	CASSPGLAGVTQYF	TGTGCCAGCAGCCCGGGACTAGCGGGAGTTACGCAGTATTTT
TRBV7-2	NA	NA	TRBJ2-2	CASSLGSGDRPGELFF	TGTGCCAGCAGCTTAGGGAGCGGTGACAGACCCGGGGAGCTGTTTTTT
TRBV10-3	NA	NA	TRBJ2-1	CAISEYQGGNSYNEQFF	TGTGCCATCAGTGAGTATCAGGGCGGAAACTCCTACAATGAGCAGTTCTTC
TRBV6-5	NA	NA	TRBJ2-2	CASSYPLKGELFF	TGTGCCAGCAGTTACCCCTTAAAGGGGGAGCTGTTTTTT
TRBV7-2	NA	once	TRBJ2-3	CASSYIPTDTQYF	TGTGCCAGCAGTTATATCCCTACAGATACGCAGTATTTT
TRBV2	TRBD2	NA	TRBJ2-7	CASMLAGVGTYEQYF	TGTGCCAGCATGTTAGCGGGAGTGGGTACCTACGAGCAGTACTTC
TRBV27	NA	once	TRBJ2-2	CASSPGRNTGELFF	TGTGCCAGCAGTCCCGGACGGAACACCGGGGAGCTGTTTTTT
TRBV4-2	TRBD1	NA	TRBJ1-4	CASSKIGGQPEKLFF	TGTGCCAGCAGCAAGATCGGGGGACAGCCCGAAAAACTGTTTTTT
TRBV25-1	NA	NA	TRBJ2-7	CASSGSTGQYF	TGTGCCAGCAGTGGGTCTACGGGGCAGTACTTC
TRBV7-9	TRBD2	NA	TRBJ2-3	CASSLAAGGSTDTQYF	TGTGCCAGCAGCTTAGCCGCGGGAGGGAGCACAGATACGCAGTATTTT
TRBV11-2	NA	NA	TRBJ2-7	CASSLVARTRSYEQYF	TGTGCCAGCAGCTTAGTGGCTAGGACAAGGTCCTACGAGCAGTACTTC
TRBV6-4	TRBD2	NA	TRBJ2-2	CASSDGLAGPTGELFF	TGTGCCAGCAGTGACGGGCTAGCGGGGCCCACCGGGGAGCTGTTTTTT
TRBV4-3	NA	NA	TRBJ2-6	CASSQAPGVGSSGANVLTF	TGCGCCAGCAGCCAAGCTCCCGGGGTGGGGAGCTCTGGGGCCAACGTCCTGACTTTC
TRBV19	NA	NA	TRBJ1-4	CASSMPPGLRHEKLFF	TGTGCCAGTAGTATGCCCCCGGGACTGAGGCATGAAAAACTGTTTTTT
TRBV10-3	TRBD1	NA	TRBJ2-7	CAISEDRDSYEQYF	TGTGCCATCAGTGAAGACAGGGACTCCTACGAGCAGTACTTC
TRBV5-4	TRBD1	NA	TRBJ2-7	CASSAFTGGSPYEQYF	TGTGCCAGCAGCGCTTTCACAGGGGGAAGCCCCTACGAGCAGTACTTC
TRBV29-1	NA	NA	TRBJ1-2	CSVEIRGRPYGYTF	TGCAGCGTTGAAATCCGGGGGCGCCCCTATGGCTACACCTTC
TRBV27	NA	NA	TRBJ2-7	CATGLRANSYEQYF	TGTGCCACCGGTTTACGGGCCAACTCCTACGAGCAGTACTTC
TRBV25-1	NA	NA	TRBJ1-1	CASSDTLRSKAFF	TGTGCCAGCAGTGATACTCTCAGGAGTAAAGCTTTCTTT
TRBV11-2	TRBD2	NA	TRBJ2-1	CASSLGAWREPYNEQFF	TGTGCCAGCAGCTTAGGGGCCTGGCGGGAGCCTTACAATGAGCAGTTCTTC
TRBV6-5	NA	NA	TRBJ2-7	CASSAPGGPYEQYF	TGTGCCAGCAGTGCTCCCGGGGGACCTTACGAGCAGTACTTC
TRBV6-5	TRBD2	NA	TRBJ2-7	CASSYSGGFGSYEQYF	TGTGCCAGCAGTTACTCGGGAGGGTTCGGCTCCTACGAGCAGTACTTC
TRBV7-9	TRBD1	NA	TRBJ2-1	CASSFQGASNEQFF	TGTGCCAGCAGCTTCCAGGGGGCCAGCAATGAGCAGTTCTTC
TRBV7-8	TRBD1	once	TRBJ1-4	CASSRQNLRGNEKLFF	TGTGCCAGCAGTCGACAAAACCTCAGGGGGAATGAAAAACTGTTTTTT
TRBV18	TRBD2	NA	TRBJ2-5	CASSPEAGGETQYF	TGTGCCAGCTCACCAGAGGCGGGAGGAGAGACCCAGTACTTC
TRBV10-3	NA	NA	TRBJ2-7	CAISAYPNSYEQYF	TGTGCCATCAGTGCCTACCCAAACTCCTACGAGCAGTACTTC
TRBV19	TRBD1	NA	TRBJ1-2	CASSTLPGQGGGYTF	TGTGCCAGTAGTACCCTCCCGGGACAGGGGGGTGGCTACACCTTC
TRBV7-2	NA	NA	TRBJ1-4	CASSWFAFANEKLFF	TGTGCCAGCAGTTGGTTCGCTTTCGCTAATGAAAAACTGTTTTTT
TRBV7-9	TRBD1	NA	TRBJ1-2	CASSLLGGQGGDGYTF	TGTGCCAGCAGCTTACTTGGGGGACAGGGTGGAGATGGCTACACCTTC
TRBV7-2	TRBD2	NA	TRBJ2-1	CASSLSGGRADEQFF	TGTGCCAGCAGCCTATCAGGCGGGAGGGCCGATGAGCAGTTCTTC
TRBV10-2	TRBD1	NA	TRBJ1-2	CASSELGGTGGSSGYTF	TGCGCCAGCAGTGAGCTTGGGGGGACAGGGGGCTCCAGTGGCTACACCTTC
TRBV28	NA	NA	TRBJ1-5	CASSLGGRGGQPQHF	TGTGCCAGCAGTTTGGGGGGCAGGGGCGGTCAGCCCCAGCATTTT